Listed here are 10 T cell receptor beta chains from one sample, sequenced in a study of blood T cell repertoires in COVID-19. Here immunoSEQ multiplex PCR was the method, and the copy in TCRdb shows in-frame clones only, minus some. The table lists hundreds of thousands of clones, more than 80% of them singletons. Source material: peripheral blood. The receptors stem from a woman under 30 with acute or convalescent COVID-19.

The J gene is TRBJ2-7, the V gene TRBV15; the D gene is possibly TRBD1 (6 bases). Germline-derived CDR1 and CDR2 are LNHNV and YYDKDF (reference sequence). Trimming cost V 2 bases and J 6 bases, with 14 bases left between them. The CDR3 length is 14 residues. DNA for the CDR3: TGTGCCACCAGCAGAAAAGGGACAATTGGCGAGCAGTACTTC. Amino acid sequence: CATSRKGTIGEQYF.

The chain employs TRBV19 and TRBJ1-2, with D possibly being TRBD1 (5 bases). This CDR3 contains 14 residues. V was pared by 4 bases and J by 3 bases, with 12 bases between. The germline V gene encodes CDR1 LNHDA and CDR2 SQIVND (reference sequence). CDR3: CASSTTPGYYGYTF. The CDR3 DNA reads as TGTGCCAGTAGTACCACCCCAGGGTACTATGGCTACACCTTC.

The rearrangement joins TRBV27 to TRBJ2-1; TRBD1 agrees at 9 bases. J gave up 7 bases and V 3 bases, and 4 bases lay outside the gene matches. This CDR3 comprises 14 residues. Germline assignment: CDR1 MNHEY and CDR2 SMNVEV (reference sequence). CDR3 in amino acids: CASSLYRGQNEQFF. The CDR3 DNA follows: TGTGCCAGCAGTTTGTACAGGGGGCAAAATGAGCAGTTCTTC.

This clone showed up just a few times. The J gene is TRBJ1-2, the V gene TRBV4-2; no clear D. Germline loops: CDR1 LGHNA, CDR2 YNFKEQ. This CDR3 is built from 12 residues. V dropped 10 bases and J dropped 1 base, with 10 bases sitting between them. The CDR3 nucleotides are TGTGCCACCTCGGGATTTAACTATGGCTACACCTTC. Its protein is CATSGFNYGYTF.

This clone showed up just once. The chain joins TRBV5-1 to TRBJ2-2, with D perhaps matching TRBD1 (5 bases). V was shortened by 3 bases and J by 5 bases, with 14 bases between the two germline ends. The CDR3 spans 15 residues. Germline-derived CDR1 and CDR2 are SGHRS and YFSETQ. The DNA for the CDR3 is TGCGCCAGCAGCTCCCAGGGTGGTTGGACCGGGGAGCTGTTTTTT. Translating gives CASSSQGGWTGELFF.

The rearrangement uses TRBV4-3 and TRBJ1-1; D possibly corresponds to TRBD1 (6 bases). This CDR3 is built from 15 residues. CDR1 and CDR2 from the germline V gene are LGHNA and YSLEER. The V end lost 5 bases, the J end lost 1 base, and 14 bases lay between the germline ends. This CDR3 is CASSSHGDKNTEAFF. The CDR3 nucleotides are TGCGCCAGCAGCTCCCATGGGGACAAGAACACTGAAGCTTTCTTT.

The rearrangement joins TRBV19 to TRBJ1-2; possible D gene TRBD1, 5 bases. The CDR3 sequence is 15 residues long. Germline V lookup: CDR1 LNHDA, CDR2 SQIVND (reference sequence). Trimming shortened V by 3 bases and J by 5 bases, and 16 bases separated the two germline ends. The CDR3 nucleotides are TGTGCCAGTAGTATTGGGGGGATCCGATTGTATGGCTACACCTTC. It translates to CASSIGGIRLYGYTF.

The V call is TRBV28, the J call TRBJ2-4; D might be TRBD1 (6 bases). The germline V and J ends were trimmed by 8 bases and 0 bases, with 14 bases remaining between them. The CDR3 spans 15 residues. Per the germline V gene, CDR1 is MDHEN and CDR2 is SYDVKM. CDR3 residues: CASGDRTLAKNIQYF. In DNA, the CDR3 is TGTGCCAGCGGCGACAGGACCTTAGCCAAAAACATTCAGTACTTC.

V is TRBV19 and J is TRBJ1-5; 8 bases match TRBD1. This CDR3 comprises 12 residues. After removal of 11 bases from V and 15 bases from J, the junction contained 15 bases not matched to a gene. Germline V gene lookup returns CDR1 LNHDA and CDR2 SQIVND (reference sequence). Written as DNA, the CDR3 is TGTGCCGGGCCAGACAGGGGAGAGGGACGGCATTTT. It translates to CAGPDRGEGRHF.

This clone was seen once. Additional DNA sequences in this sample encode the identical CDR3. The genes are TRBV9 and TRBJ2-2; D may be TRBD2 (6 bases). V shed 2 bases and J shed 4 bases, with 9 bases lying between them. The CDR3 sequence is 14 residues long. CDR1 is SGDLS and CDR2 is YYNGEE in the germline V gene. CDR3 residues: CASSVGTPTGELFF. The DNA of the CDR3 is TGTGCCAGCAGCGTCGGGACTCCCACCGGGGAGCTGTTTTTT.